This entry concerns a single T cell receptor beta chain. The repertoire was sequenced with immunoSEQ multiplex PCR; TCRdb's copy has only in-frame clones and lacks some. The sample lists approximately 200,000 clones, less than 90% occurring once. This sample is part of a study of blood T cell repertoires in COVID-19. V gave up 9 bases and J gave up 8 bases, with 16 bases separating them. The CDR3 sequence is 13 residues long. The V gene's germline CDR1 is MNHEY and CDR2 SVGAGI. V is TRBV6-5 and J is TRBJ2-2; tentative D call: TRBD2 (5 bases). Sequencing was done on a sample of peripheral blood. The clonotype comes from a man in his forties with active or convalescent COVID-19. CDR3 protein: CARRPRRWGELFF. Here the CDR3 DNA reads TGTGCCAGGAGGCCCCGGAGGTGGGGGGAGCTGTTTTTT.